This T cell receptor beta chain was observed in a study of T cells in Graves' hyperthyroidism and ophthalmopathy. Study observations and caveats: Ophthalmopathy was told apart from stable hyperthyroidism by a 13 V-J model.

RNA transcripts yielded amplified TCR beta CDR3 regions. A first-round RT-PCR of the TCR CDR3 used the HTBI primer set. TCRdb fed the multiplex PCR reads into MiXCR, producing one record per CDR3 protein. The table includes hundreds of thousands of distinct CDR3 sequences, roughly 32% detected once. Many counts were recorded for this clonotype. Its antigen remains unknown. When ophthalmopathy did not progress within 18 months, Graves' hyperthyroidism was considered stable. Around 10 ml fresh peripheral blood yielded the PBMCs. The CDR3 loop spans 12 amino acids. Germline CDR1 is MNHEY and CDR2 is SVGEGT. Trimming took 6 bases from V and 0 from J, leaving 6 bases between them.

The sample comprised blood. The TCR originated in a woman aged 40 to 55 with Graves' hyperthyroidism. The chain uses TRBV6-2 or TRBV6-3 and TRBJ2-7; no firm D call. The CDR3 bases are TGTGCCAGCAGCACCAACTCCTACGAGCAGTACTTC. Translating it yields CASSTNSYEQYF.